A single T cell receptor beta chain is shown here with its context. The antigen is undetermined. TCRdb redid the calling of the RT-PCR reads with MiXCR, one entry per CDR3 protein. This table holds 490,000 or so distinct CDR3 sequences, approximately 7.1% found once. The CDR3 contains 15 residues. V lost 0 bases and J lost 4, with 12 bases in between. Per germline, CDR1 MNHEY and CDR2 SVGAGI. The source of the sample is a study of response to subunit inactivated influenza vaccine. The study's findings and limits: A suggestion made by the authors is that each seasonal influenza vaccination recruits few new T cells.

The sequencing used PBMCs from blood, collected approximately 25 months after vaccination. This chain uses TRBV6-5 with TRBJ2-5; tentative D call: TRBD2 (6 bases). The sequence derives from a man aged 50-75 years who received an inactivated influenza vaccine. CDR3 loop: CASSYSSGEVETQYF. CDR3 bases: TGTGCCAGCAGTTACTCTTCCGGGGAGGTAGAGACCCAGTACTTC.